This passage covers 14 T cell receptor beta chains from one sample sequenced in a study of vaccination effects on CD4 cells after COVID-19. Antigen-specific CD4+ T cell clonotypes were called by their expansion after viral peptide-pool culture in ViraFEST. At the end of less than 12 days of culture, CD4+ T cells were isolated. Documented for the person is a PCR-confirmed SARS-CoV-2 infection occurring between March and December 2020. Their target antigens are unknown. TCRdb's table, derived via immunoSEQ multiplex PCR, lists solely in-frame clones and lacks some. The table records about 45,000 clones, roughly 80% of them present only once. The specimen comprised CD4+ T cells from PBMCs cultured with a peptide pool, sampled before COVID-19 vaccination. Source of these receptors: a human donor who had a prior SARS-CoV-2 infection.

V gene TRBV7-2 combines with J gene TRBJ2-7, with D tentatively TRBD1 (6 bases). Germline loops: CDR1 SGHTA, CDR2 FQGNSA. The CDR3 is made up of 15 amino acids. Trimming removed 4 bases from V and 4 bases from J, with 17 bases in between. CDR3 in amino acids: CASSSPGTRLYEQYF. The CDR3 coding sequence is TGTGCCAGCAGCTCTCCCGGGACAAGACTTTACGAGCAGTACTTC.

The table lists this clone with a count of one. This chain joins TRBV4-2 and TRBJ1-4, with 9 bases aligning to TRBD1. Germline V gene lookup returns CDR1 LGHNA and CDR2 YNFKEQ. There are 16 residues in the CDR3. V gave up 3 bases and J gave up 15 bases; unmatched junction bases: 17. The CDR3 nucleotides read TGTGCCAGCAGCCAGCATTTCCGGGACAGGGATGTTAGATTGTTTTTT. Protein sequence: CASSQHFRDRDVRLFF.

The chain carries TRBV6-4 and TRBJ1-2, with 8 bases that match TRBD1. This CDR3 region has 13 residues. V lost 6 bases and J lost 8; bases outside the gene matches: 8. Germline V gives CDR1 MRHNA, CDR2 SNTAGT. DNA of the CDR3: TGTGCCAGCAGCGACCAGGGGGCAGGCGGCTACACCTTC. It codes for CASSDQGAGGYTF.

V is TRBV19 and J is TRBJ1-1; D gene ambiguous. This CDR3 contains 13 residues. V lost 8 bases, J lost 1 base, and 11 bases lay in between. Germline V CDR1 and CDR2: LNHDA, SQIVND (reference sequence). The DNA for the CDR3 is TGTGCCAGTGGACGTACAACGAACACTGAAGCTTTCTTT. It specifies CASGRTTNTEAFF.

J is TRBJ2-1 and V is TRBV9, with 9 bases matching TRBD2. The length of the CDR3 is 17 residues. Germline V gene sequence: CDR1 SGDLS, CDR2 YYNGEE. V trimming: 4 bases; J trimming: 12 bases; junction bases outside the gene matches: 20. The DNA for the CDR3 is TGTGCCAGCAGCCCAGGTTTGGGACTAGCTCGTCCGTGGGGGCAGTTCTTC. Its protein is CASSPGLGLARPWGQFF.

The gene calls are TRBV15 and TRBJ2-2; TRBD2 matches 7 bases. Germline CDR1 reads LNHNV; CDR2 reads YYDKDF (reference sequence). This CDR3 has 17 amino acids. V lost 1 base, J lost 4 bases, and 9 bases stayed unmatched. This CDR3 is CATSRGGSGRATGELFF. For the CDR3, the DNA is TGTGCCACCAGCAGAGGAGGGTCAGGGAGGGCCACCGGGGAGCTGTTTTTT. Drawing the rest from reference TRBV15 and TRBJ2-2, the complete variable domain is DAMVIQNPRYQVTQFGKPVTLSCSQTLNHNVMYWYQQKSSQAPKLLFHYYDKDFNNEADTPDNFQSRRPNTSFCFLDIRSPGLGDTAMYLCATSRGGSGRATGELFFGEGSRLTVL.

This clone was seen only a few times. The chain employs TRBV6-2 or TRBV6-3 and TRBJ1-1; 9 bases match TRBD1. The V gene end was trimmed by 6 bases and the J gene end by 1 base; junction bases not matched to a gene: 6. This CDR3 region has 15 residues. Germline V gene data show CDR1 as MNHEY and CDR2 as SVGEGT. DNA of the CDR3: TGTGCCAGCAGCGACCTGGACAGGGGGAACACTGAAGCTTTCTTT. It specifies CASSDLDRGNTEAFF.

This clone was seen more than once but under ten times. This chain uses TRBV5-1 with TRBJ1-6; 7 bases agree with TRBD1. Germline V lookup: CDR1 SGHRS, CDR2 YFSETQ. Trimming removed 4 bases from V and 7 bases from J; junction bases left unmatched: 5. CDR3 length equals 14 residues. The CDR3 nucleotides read TGCGCCAGCAGCCGACAGACAGGGAATTCACCCCTCCACTTT. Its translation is CASSRQTGNSPLHF.

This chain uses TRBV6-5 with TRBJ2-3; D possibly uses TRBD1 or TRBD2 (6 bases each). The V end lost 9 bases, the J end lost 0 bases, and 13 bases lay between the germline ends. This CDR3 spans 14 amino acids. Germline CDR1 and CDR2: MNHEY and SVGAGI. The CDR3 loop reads CASRRGTSTDTQYF. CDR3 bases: TGTGCCAGTCGGAGGGGGACAAGCACAGATACGCAGTATTTT.

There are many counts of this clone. DNA of the CDR3: TGTGCCAGCAGCTTAGGCAGGGTCCCCTACGAGCAGTACTTC. This codes for CASSLGRVPYEQYF. The chain combines TRBV7-2 with TRBJ2-7, with D maybe TRBD1 (5 bases). The CDR3 is made up of 14 amino acids. CDR1 and CDR2 from the germline V gene are SGHTA and FQGNSA. V was clipped by 1 base and J by 2 bases, with 9 bases between them.

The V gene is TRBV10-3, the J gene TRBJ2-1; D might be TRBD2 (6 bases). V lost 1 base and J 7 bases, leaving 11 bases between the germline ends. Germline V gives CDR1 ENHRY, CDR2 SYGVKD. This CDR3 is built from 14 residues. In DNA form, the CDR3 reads TGTGCCATCAGTGAGTTGGGACTCTCAAATGAGCAGTTCTTC. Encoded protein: CAISELGLSNEQFF.

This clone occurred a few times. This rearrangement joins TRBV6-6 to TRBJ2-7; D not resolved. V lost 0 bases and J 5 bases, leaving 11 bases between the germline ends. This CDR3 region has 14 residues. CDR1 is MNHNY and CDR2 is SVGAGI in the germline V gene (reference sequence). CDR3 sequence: CASSYSRQADEQYF. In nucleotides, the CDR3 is TGTGCCAGCAGTTACTCGCGGCAGGCCGACGAGCAGTACTTC.

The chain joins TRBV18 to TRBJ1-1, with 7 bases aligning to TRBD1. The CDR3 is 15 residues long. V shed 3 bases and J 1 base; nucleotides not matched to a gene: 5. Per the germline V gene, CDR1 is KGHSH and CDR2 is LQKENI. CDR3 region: CASSPRRTGNTEAFF. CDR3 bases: TGTGCCAGCTCACCCCGAAGGACAGGGAACACTGAAGCTTTCTTT.

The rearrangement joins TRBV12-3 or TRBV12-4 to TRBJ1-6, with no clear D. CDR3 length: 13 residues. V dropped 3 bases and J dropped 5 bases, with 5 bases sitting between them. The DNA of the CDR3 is TGTGCCAGCAGTTTTCGGGATAATTCACCCCTCCACTTT. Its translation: CASSFRDNSPLHF.